These 8 T cell receptor beta chains were all obtained from the same sample, sequenced in a study of blood T cells in healthy people across ages. A sample-barcoded 5' primer and a J-beta primer mix were used in a second PCR of roughly 7 to 11 cycles. From the 5' RACE reads, TCRdb called clonotypes with MiXCR, one entry per CDR3 protein. Of roughly 1.5 million distinct CDR3 sequences in the sample, about 45% were seen once. The sequencing sample was made of blood. Receptors originate from a woman under 30 in good health.

This clonotype appeared a few times. The CDR3 DNA reads as TGTGCCAGCAGTTACGGCGCGGGGGCCTCCTCTGCCTACAATGAGCAGTTCTTC. Amino acids: CASSYGAGASSAYNEQFF. The V gene is TRBV6-5, the J gene TRBJ2-1; D might be TRBD2 (7 bases). With 2 bases removed from V and 2 bases from J, the gap between germline ends came to 19 bases. This CDR3 has 18 amino acids. Germline V CDR1 and CDR2: MNHEY, SVGAGI.

The chain uses TRBV20-1 and TRBJ2-1; perhaps TRBD2 as D (6 bases). V gave up 5 bases and J gave up 2 bases, with 13 bases separating them. Germline values: CDR1 DFQATT, CDR2 SNEGSKA (reference sequence). This CDR3 comprises 14 residues. The CDR3 coding sequence is TGCAGTGCTCGGGTACGCGGGACCTACAATGAGCAGTTCTTC. Its translation: CSARVRGTYNEQFF.

This clonotype turned up a few times. J is TRBJ1-2 and V is TRBV7-6; 8 bases are a match to TRBD1. V gave up 5 bases and J gave up 6 bases; unmatched junction bases: 14. This CDR3 contains 16 residues. The germline CDR1 and CDR2 sequences are SGHVS and FNYEAQ. CDR3 coding DNA: TGTGCCAGCAGCCCCATAGACAGGGGACTGAAGCATGGCTACACCTTC. Amino acid sequence: CASSPIDRGLKHGYTF.

About this clonotype itself: One end of the junction fails to match germline, which may point to a read error. J is TRBJ1-3 and V is TRBV15; TRBD1 agrees at 8 bases. CDR1 and CDR2 from the germline V gene are LNHNV and YYDKDF (reference sequence). This CDR3 comprises 15 residues. The CDR3 loop reads CATNRDQGAENTIYF. CDR3 nucleotide sequence: TGTGCCACCAACAGAGATCAGGGGGCTGAAAACACCATATATTTT.

J is TRBJ2-3 and V is TRBV12-3 or TRBV12-4; 11 positions match TRBD1. Trimming took 2 bases from V and 5 from J; bases not matched to a gene: 9. CDR3 length: 17 residues. CDR3 amino acids: CASSLRVTGQGEDTQYF. The CDR3 region has the DNA TGTGCCAGCAGTTTAAGGGTGACGGGACAGGGGGAAGATACGCAGTATTTT.

The rearrangement joins TRBV4-2 to TRBJ2-3; TRBD2 matches at 7 bases. The V segment lost 1 base and the J segment 2 bases; nucleotides outside the gene matches: 9. The V gene's germline CDR1 is LGHNA and CDR2 YNFKEQ. CDR3 length: 17 residues. The CDR3, as DNA: TGTGCCAGCAGCCAAGTCATGACGGGAGGACCCACAGATACGCAGTATTTT. Amino acid sequence: CASSQVMTGGPTDTQYF.

The rearrangement links TRBV11-1 to TRBJ2-1, with 7 positions matching TRBD2. This CDR3 spans 16 amino acids. The V gene end was trimmed by 8 bases and the J gene end by 4 bases; junction bases not matched to a gene: 14. In germline, CDR1 is SGHAT, CDR2 FQDESV (reference sequence). The CDR3 coding sequence is TGTGCCAGCCGCCTCCGTACTAGCGAGCGATACAATGAGCAGTTCTTC. Its protein is CASRLRTSERYNEQFF.

V is TRBV7-2 and J is TRBJ2-1; 7 nucleotides agree with TRBD2. The V and J ends lost 11 bases and 2 bases, in that order; junction bases with no gene match: 9. CDR1 and CDR2 from the germline V gene are SGHTA and FQGNSA. The CDR3 is 14 amino acids. CDR3 bases: TGTGCCGGGTCGACTAGCTCCACCTACAATGAGCAGTTCTTC. Residues: CAGSTSSTYNEQFF.